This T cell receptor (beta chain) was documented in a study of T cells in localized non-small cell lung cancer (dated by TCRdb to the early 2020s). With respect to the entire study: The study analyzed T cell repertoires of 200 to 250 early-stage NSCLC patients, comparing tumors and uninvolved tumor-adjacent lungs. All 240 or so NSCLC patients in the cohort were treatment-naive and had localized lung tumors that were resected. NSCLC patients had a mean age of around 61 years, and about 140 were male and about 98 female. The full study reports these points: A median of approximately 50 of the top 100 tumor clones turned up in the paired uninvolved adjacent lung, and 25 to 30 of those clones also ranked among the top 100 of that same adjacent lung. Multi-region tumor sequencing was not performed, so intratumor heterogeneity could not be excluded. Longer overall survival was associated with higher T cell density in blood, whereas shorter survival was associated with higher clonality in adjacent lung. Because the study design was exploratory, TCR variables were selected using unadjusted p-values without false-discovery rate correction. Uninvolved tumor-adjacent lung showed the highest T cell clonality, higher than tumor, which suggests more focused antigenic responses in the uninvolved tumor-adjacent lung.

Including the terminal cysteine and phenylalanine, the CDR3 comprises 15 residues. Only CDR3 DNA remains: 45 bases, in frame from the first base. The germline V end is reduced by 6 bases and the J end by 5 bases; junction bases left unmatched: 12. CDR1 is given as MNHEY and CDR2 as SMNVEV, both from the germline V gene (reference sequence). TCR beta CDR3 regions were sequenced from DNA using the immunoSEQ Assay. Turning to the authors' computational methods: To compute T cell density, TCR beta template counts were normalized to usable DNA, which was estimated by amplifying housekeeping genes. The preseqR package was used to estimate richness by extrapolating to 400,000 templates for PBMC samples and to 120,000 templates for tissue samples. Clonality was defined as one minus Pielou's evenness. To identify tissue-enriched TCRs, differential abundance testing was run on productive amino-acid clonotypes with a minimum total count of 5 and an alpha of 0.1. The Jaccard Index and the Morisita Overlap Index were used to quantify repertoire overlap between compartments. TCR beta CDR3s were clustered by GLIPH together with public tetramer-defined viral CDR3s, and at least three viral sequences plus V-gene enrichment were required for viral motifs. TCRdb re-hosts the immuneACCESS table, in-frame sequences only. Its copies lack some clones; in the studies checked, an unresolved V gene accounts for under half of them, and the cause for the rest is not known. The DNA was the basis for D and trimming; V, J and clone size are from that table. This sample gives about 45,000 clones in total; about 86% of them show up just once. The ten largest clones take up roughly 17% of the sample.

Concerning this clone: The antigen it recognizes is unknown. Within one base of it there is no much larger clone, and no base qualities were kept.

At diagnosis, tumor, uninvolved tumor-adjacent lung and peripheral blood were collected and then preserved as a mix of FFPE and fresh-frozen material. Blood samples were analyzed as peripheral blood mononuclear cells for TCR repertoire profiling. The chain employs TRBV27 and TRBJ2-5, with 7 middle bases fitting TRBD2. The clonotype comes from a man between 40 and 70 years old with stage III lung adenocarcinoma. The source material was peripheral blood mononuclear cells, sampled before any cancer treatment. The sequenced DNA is TGTGCCAGCAGCCGGCGGGGGACCCGGGGGGAGACCCAGTACTTC. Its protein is CASSRRGTRGETQYF.